This T cell receptor beta chain was profiled in a study of cytomegalovirus exposure and HLA in healthy donors. The PCR made use of 60 Vbeta and 13 Jbeta primers. Assay used: immunoSEQ multiplex PCR; TCRdb lists only in-frame clones, some missing. The sample yields about 130,000 clones, 65% to 90% seen once. The CDR3 loop spans 13 amino acids. The germline V gene has CDR1 LNHDA and CDR2 SQIVND (reference sequence). V was shortened by 1 base and J by 6 bases, with 8 bases between the two germline ends. The chain has TRBV19 and TRBJ2-3; D unclear. This sequence was found in a girl aged 2-15 years in good health and CMV-seronegative. Sequenced input: PBMCs. The CDR3, as DNA: TGTGCCAGTAGTATAGGCCCCGGGGATACGCAGTATTTT. It translates to CASSIGPGDTQYF.